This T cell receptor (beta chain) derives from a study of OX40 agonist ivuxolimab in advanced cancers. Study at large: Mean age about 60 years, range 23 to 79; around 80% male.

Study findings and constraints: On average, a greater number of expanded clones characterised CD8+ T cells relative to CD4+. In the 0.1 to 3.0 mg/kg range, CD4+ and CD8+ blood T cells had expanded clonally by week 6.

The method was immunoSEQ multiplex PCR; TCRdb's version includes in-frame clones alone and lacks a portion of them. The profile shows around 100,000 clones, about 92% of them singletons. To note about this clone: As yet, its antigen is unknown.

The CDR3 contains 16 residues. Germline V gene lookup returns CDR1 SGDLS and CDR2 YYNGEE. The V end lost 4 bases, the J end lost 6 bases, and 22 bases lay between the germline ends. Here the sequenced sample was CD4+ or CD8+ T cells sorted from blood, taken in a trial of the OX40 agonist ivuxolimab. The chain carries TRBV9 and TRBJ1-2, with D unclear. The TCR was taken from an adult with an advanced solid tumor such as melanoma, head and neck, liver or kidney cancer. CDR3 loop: CASSPSPRGEVHGYTF. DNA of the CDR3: TGTGCCAGCAGCCCAAGCCCCCGGGGAGAGGTGCATGGCTACACCTTC. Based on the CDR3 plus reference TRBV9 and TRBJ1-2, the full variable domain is DSGVTQTPKHLITATGQRVTLRCSPRSGDLSVYWYQQSLDQGLQFLIQYYNGEERAKGNILERFSAQQFPDLHSELNLSSLELGDSALYFCASSPSPRGEVHGYTFGSGTRLTVV.